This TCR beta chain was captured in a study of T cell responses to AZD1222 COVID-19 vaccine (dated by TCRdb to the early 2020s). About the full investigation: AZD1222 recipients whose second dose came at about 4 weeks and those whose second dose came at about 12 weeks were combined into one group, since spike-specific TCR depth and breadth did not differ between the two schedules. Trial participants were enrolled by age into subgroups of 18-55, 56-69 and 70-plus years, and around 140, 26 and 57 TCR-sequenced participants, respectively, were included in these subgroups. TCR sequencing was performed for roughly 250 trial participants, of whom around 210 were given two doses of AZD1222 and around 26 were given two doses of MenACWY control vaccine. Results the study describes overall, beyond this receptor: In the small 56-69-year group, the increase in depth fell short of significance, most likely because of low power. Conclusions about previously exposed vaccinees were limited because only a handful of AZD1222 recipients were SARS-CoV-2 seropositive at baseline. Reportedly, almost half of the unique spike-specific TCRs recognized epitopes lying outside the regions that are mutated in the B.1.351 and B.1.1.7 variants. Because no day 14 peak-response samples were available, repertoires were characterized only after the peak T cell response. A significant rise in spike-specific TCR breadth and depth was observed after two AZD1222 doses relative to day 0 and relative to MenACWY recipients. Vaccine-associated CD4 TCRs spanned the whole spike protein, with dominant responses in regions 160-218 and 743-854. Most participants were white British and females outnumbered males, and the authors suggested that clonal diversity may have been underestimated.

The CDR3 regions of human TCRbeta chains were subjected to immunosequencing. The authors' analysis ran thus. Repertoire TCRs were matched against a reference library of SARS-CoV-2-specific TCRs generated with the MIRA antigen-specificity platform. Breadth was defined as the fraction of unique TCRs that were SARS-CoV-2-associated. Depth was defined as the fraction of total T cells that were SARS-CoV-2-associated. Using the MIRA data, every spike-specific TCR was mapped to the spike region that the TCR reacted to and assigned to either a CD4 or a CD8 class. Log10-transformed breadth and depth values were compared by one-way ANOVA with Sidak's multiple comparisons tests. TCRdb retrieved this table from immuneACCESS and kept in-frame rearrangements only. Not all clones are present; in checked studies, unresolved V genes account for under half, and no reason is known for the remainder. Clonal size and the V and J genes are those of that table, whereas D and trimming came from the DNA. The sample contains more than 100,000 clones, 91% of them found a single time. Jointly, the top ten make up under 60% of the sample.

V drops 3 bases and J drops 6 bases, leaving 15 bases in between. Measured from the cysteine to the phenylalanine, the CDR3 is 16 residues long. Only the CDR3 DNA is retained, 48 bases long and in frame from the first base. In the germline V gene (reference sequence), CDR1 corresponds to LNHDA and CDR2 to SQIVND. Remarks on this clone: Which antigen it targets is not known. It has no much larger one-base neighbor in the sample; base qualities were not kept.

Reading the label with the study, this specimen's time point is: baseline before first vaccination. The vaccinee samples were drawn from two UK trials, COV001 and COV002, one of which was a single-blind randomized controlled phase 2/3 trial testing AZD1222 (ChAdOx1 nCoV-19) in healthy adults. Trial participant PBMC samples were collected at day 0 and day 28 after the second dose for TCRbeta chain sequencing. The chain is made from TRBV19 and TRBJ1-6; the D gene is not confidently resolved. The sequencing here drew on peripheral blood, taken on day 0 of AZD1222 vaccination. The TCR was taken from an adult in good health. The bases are TGTGCCAGTAGTATCAGTGAAGCGGATCCTAATTCACCCCTCCACTTT. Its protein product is CASSISEADPNSPLHF.